This T cell receptor (beta chain) stems from a study of blood T cell repertoires in COVID-19. Across the study: Collection of acute and convalescent COVID-19 samples took place in the United States, Italy and Spain.

Seattle researchers signed up patients amid active infection and tracked them longitudinally. Original handling: Estimation of nucleated cell counts relied on the amplification of reference gene primers. The repertoire was sequenced with immunoSEQ multiplex PCR; TCRdb's copy has only in-frame clones and lacks some. From that table come the V and J calls and clone size; the DNA was used to work out D and trimming. Seen here are roughly 53,000 clones, around 86% observed once, and the top ten hold around 2%. This clone was observed a single time. CDR3 size: 16 residues. Germline V CDR1 and CDR2: SGHNT, YYREEE (reference sequence). V was pared by 2 bases and J by 2 bases, with 16 bases between.

The receptor was derived from a woman of 80 years or more with COVID-19, enrolled during active disease. The sequenced material came from peripheral blood. The chain has TRBV5-4 and TRBJ1-2; the D gene is possibly TRBD1 (5 bases). The CDR3 reads CASSLGQGNINYGYTF. In DNA, the CDR3 is TGTGCCAGCAGCTTAGGACAAGGAAATATAAACTATGGCTACACCTTC.